The 22 T cell receptor beta chains below all came from one sample that was sequenced in a study of post-analysis software for immune sequencing data. Points from the study as a whole: TRBV5-6, TRBV5-1 and TRBV20-1 belonged to a set of roughly 5 TRBV segments that were more frequent in patients than controls.

Unique molecular identifiers were present in the TCR beta cDNA libraries. Via MiXCR, TCRdb re-called the PCR reads, giving one row per CDR3 protein. This table holds 740,000 or so distinct CDR3 sequences, roughly 58% found once. These TCRs are of unknown antigen specificity. Specimen: blood. The receptor set was obtained from a girl aged 10-17 years with multiple sclerosis.

The CDR3, as DNA: TGCGCCAGCAGCTGGTGGACCCTGGCGGGACAGGGTTTGCGCTACACCTTC. Protein product: CASSWWTLAGQGLRYTF. V is TRBV5-1 and J is TRBJ1-2; TRBD1 agrees at 9 bases. V was clipped by 3 bases and J by 9 bases; unmatched bases: 18. The length of the CDR3 is 17 residues. Germline values: CDR1 SGHRS, CDR2 YFSETQ.

This clonotype appeared once. The genes are TRBV20-1 and TRBJ1-5; unclear D gene. V dropped 6 bases and J dropped 0 bases, with 15 bases sitting between them. This CDR3 spans 15 amino acids. Germline values: CDR1 DFQATT, CDR2 SNEGSKA (reference sequence). The DNA of the CDR3 is TGCAGTGCAAGACACGGATCTAGTAGCAATCAGCCCCAGCATTTT. This gives the protein CSARHGSSSNQPQHF.

This clonotype has more than one count but fewer than ten. The CDR3 sequence is CASSPRTSGGDTYTQYF. DNA of the CDR3: TGTGCCAGCTCACCACGGACTAGCGGGGGGGACACCTATACGCAGTATTTT. The V gene is TRBV18, the J gene TRBJ2-3, with 15 bases fitting TRBD2. Germline-derived CDR1 and CDR2 are KGHSH and LQKENI. Germline trimming cut 1 base from V and 7 bases from J; bases unmatched to any gene: 6. The CDR3 length is 17 residues. The full variable domain, rest sourced from reference TRBV18 and TRBJ2-3, is NAGVMQNPRHLVRRRGQEARLRCSPMKGHSHVYWYRQLPEEGLKFMVYLQKENIIDESGMPKERFSAEFPKEGPSILRIQQVVRGDSAAYFCASSPRTSGGDTYTQYFGPGTRLTVL.

J is TRBJ1-5 and V is TRBV29-1; perhaps TRBD1 as D (5 bases). V was pared by 5 bases and J by 5 bases, with 16 bases between. The CDR3 contains 14 residues. Looked up from germline, CDR1 is SQVTM and CDR2 is ANQGSEA. CDR3 bases: TGCAGCGTTCTCGGGCAGGGAGGCCATCAGCCCCAGCATTTT. Translated, it gives CSVLGQGGHQPQHF.

The V call is TRBV5-1, the J call TRBJ1-1, with D tentatively TRBD1 (6 bases). Deletions cut 5 bases from V and 1 base from J, with 9 bases between. This CDR3 comprises 13 residues. Germline-derived CDR1 and CDR2 are SGHRS and YFSETQ. CDR3 region: CASRWDTNTEAFF. As DNA, the CDR3 is TGCGCCAGCAGATGGGACACGAACACTGAAGCTTTCTTT.

The rearrangement joins TRBV29-1 to TRBJ1-2; a possible D gene is TRBD1 (5 bases). V gave up 7 bases and J gave up 4 bases, with 13 bases separating them. The germline V gene encodes CDR1 SQVTM and CDR2 ANQGSEA. The CDR3 extends over 12 amino acids. CDR3 in DNA: TGCAGCGACTGGACACGCCTCTATGGCTACACCTTC. As protein: CSDWTRLYGYTF.

The chain joins TRBV7-2 to TRBJ2-7; D ambiguous. The J call may not be correct, given that the DNA end is closer to TRBJ2-5. The germline V gene has CDR1 SGHTA and CDR2 FQGNSA. The CDR3 is made up of 14 amino acids. CDR3 residues: CASSFHAASETQYF. DNA for the CDR3: TGTGCCAGCAGCTTCCATGCGGCGTCAGAGACCCAGTACTTC.

The rearrangement uses TRBV7-9 and TRBJ2-3; 7 bases are shared with TRBD1. The germline gives CDR1 SEHNR, CDR2 FQNEAQ (reference sequence). Losses at the gene ends were 2 bases for V and 1 base for J; bases not matched to a gene: 6. The CDR3 covers 16 residues. CDR3: CASSLTWTGGTDTQYF. DNA of the CDR3: TGTGCCAGCAGCTTAACATGGACAGGTGGCACAGATACGCAGTATTTT.

The rearrangement uses TRBV5-5 and TRBJ1-2; 7 positions agree with TRBD1. CDR1 and CDR2 (germline): SGHKS, YYEKEE (reference sequence). CDR3 size: 15 residues. V was pared by 4 bases and J by 6 bases, with 12 bases of the junction left unmatched. CDR3 amino acids: CASSSLVGQRHGYTF. The CDR3 DNA reads as TGTGCCAGCAGCAGTCTCGTGGGACAGCGGCATGGCTACACCTTC.

The chain is built from TRBV6-2 or TRBV6-3 and TRBJ2-7, with D uncertain. The CDR3 is 12 amino acids. Trimming removed 6 bases at V and 6 bases at J, with 12 bases between. The germline CDR1 and CDR2 sequences are MNHEY and SVGEGT. Here the CDR3 DNA reads TGTGCCAGCAGGCCGGACGTAGGCGAGCAGTACTTC. It yields the protein CASRPDVGEQYF.

The V and J genes are TRBV24-1 and TRBJ2-1; TRBD2 agrees at 14 bases. The germline V gene has CDR1 KGHDR and CDR2 SFDVKD. CDR3 length equals 17 residues. V shed 5 bases and J 5 bases; nucleotides not matched to a gene: 7. The DNA of the CDR3 is TGTGCCACCAGTGGCGCCCCGGGACTAGCGGGAGACAATGAGCAGTTCTTC. This gives the protein CATSGAPGLAGDNEQFF.

The DNA of the CDR3 is TGTGCCAGCAGCGTAGGGACACTCGACAATGAGCAGTTCTTC. It encodes CASSVGTLDNEQFF. The rearrangement links TRBV7-3 to TRBJ2-1; a possible D gene is TRBD1 (6 bases). The CDR3 sequence is 14 residues long. V lost 5 bases, J lost 5 bases, and 13 bases lay in between. The germline V gene encodes CDR1 SGHTA and CDR2 FQGTGA. Using reference TRBV7-3 and TRBJ2-1 for the parts outside the CDR3, the full variable domain is GAGVSQTPSNKVTEKGKYVELRCDPISGHTALYWYRQSLGQGPEFLIYFQGTGAADDSGLPNDRFFAVRPEGSVSTLKIQRTERGDSAVYLCASSVGTLDNEQFFGPGTRLTVL.

V and J are TRBV7-2 and TRBJ1-5; TRBD1 might be the D (6 bases). The V and J ends lost 0 bases and 2 bases respectively, with 11 bases between them. The CDR3 loop spans 16 amino acids. Germline CDR1 is SGHTA and CDR2 is FQGNSA. The CDR3 DNA reads TGTGCCAGCAGCTTAGCGGCCAGGGGAGGCAATCAGCCCCAGCATTTT. Protein sequence: CASSLAARGGNQPQHF.

The gene calls are TRBV5-1 and TRBJ2-7, with 12 bases lining up with TRBD2. This CDR3 region has 18 residues. Germline assignment: CDR1 SGHRS and CDR2 YFSETQ. Trimming removed 3 bases from V and 0 bases from J; junction bases left unmatched: 10. Written as DNA, the CDR3 is TGCGCCAGCAGCTCGCTAGCGGGAGGGCGAGGGAACTCCTACGAGCAGTACTTC. Translation: CASSSLAGGRGNSYEQYF. The entire variable domain, with the rest obtained from reference TRBV5-1 and TRBJ2-7, is as follows: KAGVTQTPRYLIKTRGQQVTLSCSPISGHRSVSWYQQTPGQGLQFLFEYFSETQRNKGNFPGRFSGRQFSNSRSEMNVSTLELGDSALYLCASSSLAGGRGNSYEQYFGPGTRLTVT.

This clonotype turned up a few times. The chain carries TRBV9 and TRBJ2-1; D not resolved. Trimming left V 0 bases short and J 7 bases short, with 8 bases between. This CDR3 has 13 residues. Germline-derived CDR1 and CDR2 are SGDLS and YYNGEE. Written as DNA, the CDR3 is TGTGCCAGCAGCGTAGGGGTTGGGAATGAGCAGTTCTTC. Translated: CASSVGVGNEQFF.

The V gene is TRBV7-9, the J gene TRBJ2-7; D unclear. Germline V CDR1 and CDR2: SEHNR, FQNEAQ (reference sequence). There are 14 residues in the CDR3. V gave up 1 base and J gave up 1 base, with 8 bases separating them. CDR3 nucleotides: TGTGCCAGCAGCTTAGGGAGAAAGTCCTACGAGCAGTACTTC. It translates to CASSLGRKSYEQYF.

The genes are TRBV5-1 and TRBJ2-5, with TRBD1 matching over 7 bases. Looked up from germline, CDR1 is SGHRS and CDR2 is YFSETQ. This CDR3 comprises 15 residues. V shed 4 bases and J 5 bases; nucleotides not matched to a gene: 11. CDR3 nucleotide sequence: TGCGCCAGCAGCCGCCTGGGACAGTCCACCGAGACCCAGTACTTC. It specifies CASSRLGQSTETQYF.

This clonotype was picked up a small number of times. DNA for the CDR3: TGTGCCAGCAGCTTAGTCAGCGGGGGGGCTGATGAGCAGTTCTTC. It is translated as CASSLVSGGADEQFF. The gene calls are TRBV7-2 and TRBJ2-1, with 10 bases fitting TRBD2. Trimming removed 1 base from V and 8 bases from J; junction bases left unmatched: 5. The CDR3 totals 15 residues. Germline values: CDR1 SGHTA, CDR2 FQGNSA.

The chain recombines TRBV29-1 with TRBJ2-1; D remains ambiguous. The CDR3 covers 14 residues. Deletions cut 5 bases from V and 3 bases from J, with 14 bases between. CDR1 SQVTM and CDR2 ANQGSEA come from the germline V gene. The CDR3, as DNA: TGCAGCGTTACTTCAACCCGTTACTACAATGAGCAGTTCTTC. It specifies CSVTSTRYYNEQFF.

The chain joins TRBV7-9 to TRBJ2-1; TRBD2 matches at 13 bases. The J segment lost 7 bases and the V segment lost 4 bases, leaving 7 bases of the junction unmatched. The CDR3 covers 16 residues. Germline lookup yields CDR1 SEHNR and CDR2 FQNEAQ (reference sequence). CDR3 coding DNA: TGTGCCAGCAGCTCCAGGACTAGCGGGAGAGGGAATGAGCAGTTCTTC. Translated: CASSSRTSGRGNEQFF.

This clonotype has just a few counts. The V gene is TRBV6-6, the J gene TRBJ2-7, with 12 bases matching TRBD2. The trim removed 8 bases at V and 6 bases at J, leaving 8 bases unmatched. The CDR3 runs 14 residues. Germline CDR1 reads MNHNY; CDR2 reads SVGAGI (reference sequence). The CDR3 nucleotides are TGTGCCAGCGGCTCTAGCGGGAGGGCCCCCGAGCAGTACTTC. Protein product: CASGSSGRAPEQYF.

This clonotype was seen a handful of times. CDR3 sequence reads: CASSFSPGRHNEQFF. For the CDR3, the DNA is TGTGCCAGCAGCTTTAGCCCCGGGAGGCACAATGAGCAGTTCTTC. V is TRBV5-5 and J is TRBJ2-1; TRBD2 aligns across 7 bases. V lost 2 bases, J lost 5 bases, and 7 bases stayed unmatched. The germline gives CDR1 SGHKS, CDR2 YYEKEE (reference sequence). The CDR3 contains 15 residues. The whole variable domain, filled in from reference TRBV5-5 and TRBJ2-1, reads DAGVTQSPTHLIKTRGQQVTLRCSPISGHKSVSWYQQVLGQGPQFIFQYYEKEERGRGNFPDRFSARQFPNYSSELNVNALLLGDSALYLCASSFSPGRHNEQFFGPGTRLTVL.